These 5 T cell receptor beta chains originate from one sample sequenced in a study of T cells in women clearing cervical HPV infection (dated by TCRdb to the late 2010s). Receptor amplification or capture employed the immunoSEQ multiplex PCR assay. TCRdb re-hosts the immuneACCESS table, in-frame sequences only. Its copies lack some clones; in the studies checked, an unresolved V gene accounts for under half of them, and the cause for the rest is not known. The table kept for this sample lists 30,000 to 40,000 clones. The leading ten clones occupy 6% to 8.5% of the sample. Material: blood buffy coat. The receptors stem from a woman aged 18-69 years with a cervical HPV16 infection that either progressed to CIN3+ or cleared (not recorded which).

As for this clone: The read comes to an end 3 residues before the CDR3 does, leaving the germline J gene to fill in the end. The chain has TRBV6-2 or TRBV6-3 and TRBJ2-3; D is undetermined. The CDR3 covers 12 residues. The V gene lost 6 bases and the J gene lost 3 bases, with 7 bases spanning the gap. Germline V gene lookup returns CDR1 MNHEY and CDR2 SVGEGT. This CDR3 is CASSQTTDTQYF. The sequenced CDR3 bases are TGTGCCAGCAGCCAAACAACAGATACG.

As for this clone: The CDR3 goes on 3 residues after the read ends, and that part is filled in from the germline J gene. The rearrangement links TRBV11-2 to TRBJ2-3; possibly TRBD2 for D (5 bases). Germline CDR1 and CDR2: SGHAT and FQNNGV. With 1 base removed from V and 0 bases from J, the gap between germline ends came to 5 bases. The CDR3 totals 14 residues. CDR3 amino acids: CASSLAGSTDTQYF. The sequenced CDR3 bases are TGTGCCAGCAGCTTAGCGGGGAGCACAGATACG.

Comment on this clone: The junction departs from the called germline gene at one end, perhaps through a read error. The CDR3 bases that were read are TGCGCCAGCACACAGGGGGCGAACGCTGAA. Its translation: CASTQGANAE. The complete CDR3 protein is CASTQGANAEAFF. This chain connects TRBV5-1 to TRBJ1-1, with 9 nucleotides matching TRBD1. Coverage ceases 3 residues before the CDR3 finishes, and the germline J gene fills in the end. This CDR3 region has 13 residues. Per germline, CDR1 SGHRS and CDR2 YFSETQ.

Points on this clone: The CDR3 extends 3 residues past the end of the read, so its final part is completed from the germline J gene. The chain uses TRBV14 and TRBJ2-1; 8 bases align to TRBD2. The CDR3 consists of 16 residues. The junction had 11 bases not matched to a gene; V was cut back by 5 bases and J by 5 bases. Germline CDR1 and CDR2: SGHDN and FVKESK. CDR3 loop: CASSSLPGLGHNEQFF. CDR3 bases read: TGTGCCAGCAGCTCCCTACCGGGACTAGGGCACAATGAG. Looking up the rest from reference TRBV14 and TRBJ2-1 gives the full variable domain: EAGVTQFPSHSVIEKGQTVTLRCDPISGHDNLYWYRRVMGKEIKFLLHFVKESKQDESGMPNNRFLAERTGGTYSTLKVQPAELEDSGVYFCASSSLPGLGHNEQFFGPGTRLTVL.

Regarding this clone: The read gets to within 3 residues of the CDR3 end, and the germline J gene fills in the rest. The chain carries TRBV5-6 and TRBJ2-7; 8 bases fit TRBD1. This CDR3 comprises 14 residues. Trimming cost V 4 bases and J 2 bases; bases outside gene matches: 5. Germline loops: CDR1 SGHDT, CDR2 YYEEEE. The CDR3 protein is CASSEQGGTYEQYF. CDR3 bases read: TGTGCCAGCAGCGAACAGGGGGGAACCTACGAG.